These T cell receptor beta chains were read from a single sample in a study of regulatory T cells in long-lasting Graves disease. Each CDR3 protein is one row after TCRdb ran MiXCR on the multiplex PCR reads. This table has fewer than 350,000 distinct CDR3 sequences, 15% to 20% appearing once. The sample was peripheral blood mononuclear cells (PBMCs), taken at new diagnosis, from a patient treated with antithyroid drugs. The receptors derive from a female donor with Graves disease. Both conserved end residues are part of each CDR3. D genes are given only for firm matches. For some rows the clone size is stated as once, few or many, or as a class when expanded; others skip it.

clone_size,cdr3_length,v_call,j_call,d_call,cdr3_nt,cdr3_aa
many,15,TRBV7-2,TRBJ2-3,TRBD2,TGTGCCAGCAGCTTACACGGGACTAGCGAGTTTACGCAGTATTTT,CASSLHGTSEFTQYF
many,15,TRBV30,TRBJ2-1,TRBD2,TGTGCCTGGAGTTTGGGTAGCGGGAGCAACAATGAGCAGTTCTTC,CAWSLGSGSNNEQFF
many,12,TRBV10-3,TRBJ2-7,TRBD1,TGTGCCATCAATTCAGGGGGCTACGAGCAGTACTTC,CAINSGGYEQYF
many,16,TRBV15,TRBJ2-4,-,TGTGCCACCAGCAGAGATTGGGTACAGACGGTTGACATTCAGTACTTC,CATSRDWVQTVDIQYF
many,14,TRBV19,TRBJ1-3,-,TGTGCCAGTAGTATCCGGGTAATTGGAAACACCATATATTTT,CASSIRVIGNTIYF
few,14,TRBV11-2,TRBJ2-7,-,TGTGCCAGCAGCTGGTCGGCGGGCCGCGACGAGCAGTACTTC,CASSWSAGRDEQYF
many,14,TRBV7-9,TRBJ2-1,TRBD2,TGTGCCTCATTACTAGCGGGAGTTATGAATGAGCAGTTCTTC,CASLLAGVMNEQFF
many,12,TRBV11-3,TRBJ1-1,-,TGTGCCAGCAGCTTAGGGGACACTGAAGCTTTCTTT,CASSLGDTEAFF
-,12,TRBV27,TRBJ2-1,-,TGTGCCCGAAGCCCTCCCTACAATGAGCAGTTCTTC,CARSPPYNEQFF
many,13,TRBV5-8,TRBJ2-5,-,TGTGCCAGCAGCTTGGGGCCTACTGAGACCCAGTACTTC,CASSLGPTETQYF
few,19,TRBV19,TRBJ2-5,TRBD2,TGTGCCAGTATCTTGGTTATTGGCAGCGGGAGGGCCGGAGAAGAGACCCAGTACTTC,CASILVIGSGRAGEETQYF
-,15,TRBV7-3,TRBJ2-1,TRBD2,TGTGCCAGCAGCCCTCAAGCGGGGGATTACAATGAGCAGTTCTTC,CASSPQAGDYNEQFF
-,11,TRBV5-1,TRBJ2-2,-,TGCGCCAGCAGCCGATCCGGGGAGCTGTTTTTT,CASSRSGELFF
-,15,TRBV6-2/TRBV6-3,TRBJ2-3,TRBD2,TGTGCCAGCAGTCTTTGGGGGAGGGCCGCAGATACGCAGTATTTT,CASSLWGRAADTQYF
many,19,TRBV7-9,TRBJ2-1,TRBD2,TGTGCCAGCAGCCCATATGACCGCGGACTAGCGGGAGAACTCAATGAGCAGTTCTTC,CASSPYDRGLAGELNEQFF
few,16,TRBV5-1,TRBJ2-1,-,TGCGCCAGCAGCCCGCAGGGGGGGGCATCCTACAATGAGCGGTTCTTC,CASSPQGGASYNERFF
-,15,TRBV7-6,TRBJ2-1,-,TGTGCCAGCAGCTTAGACCCTCGGGGTACTAGAGAGCAGTTCTTC,CASSLDPRGTREQFF
many,16,TRBV7-2,TRBJ2-1,TRBD2,TGTGCCAGCAGCCCATTAACTAGCGGGAGGAACAATGAGCAGTTCTTC,CASSPLTSGRNNEQFF
many,14,TRBV29-1,TRBJ1-5,TRBD1,TGCAGCGTCCTGACAGGGGTTAGCAATCAGCCCCAGCATTTT,CSVLTGVSNQPQHF
many,13,TRBV2,TRBJ1-2,-,TGTGCCAGCAAGGCCAGAGGGTTGCGGGGCTACACCTTC,CASKARGLRGYTF
many,13,TRBV19,TRBJ2-5,-,TGTGCCAGTAGTAGCCAGGGCCAAGAGACCCAGTACTTC,CASSSQGQETQYF
many,14,TRBV11-2,TRBJ2-3,-,TGTGCCAGCAGCTTAGAGGGAAGCACAGATAGGCAGTATTTT,CASSLEGSTDRQYF
few,13,TRBV5-1,TRBJ2-3,-,TGCGCCACCAGACAGACTAGCACAGATACGCAGTATTTT,CATRQTSTDTQYF
many,16,TRBV28,TRBJ2-3,TRBD1,TGTGCCAGCAGTCGACCACGACAGGGGAGGACAGATACGCAGTATTTT,CASSRPRQGRTDTQYF